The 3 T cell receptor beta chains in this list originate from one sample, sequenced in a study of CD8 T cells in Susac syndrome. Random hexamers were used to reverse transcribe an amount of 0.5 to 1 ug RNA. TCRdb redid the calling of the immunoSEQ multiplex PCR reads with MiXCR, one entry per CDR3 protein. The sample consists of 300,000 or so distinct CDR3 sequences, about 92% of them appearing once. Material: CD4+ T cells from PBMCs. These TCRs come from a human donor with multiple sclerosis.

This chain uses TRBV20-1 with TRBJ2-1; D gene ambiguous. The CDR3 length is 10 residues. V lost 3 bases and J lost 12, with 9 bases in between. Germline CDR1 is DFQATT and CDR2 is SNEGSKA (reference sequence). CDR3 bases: TGCAGTGCTAGTGCCACAACGCAGTTCTTC. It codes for CSASATTQFF.

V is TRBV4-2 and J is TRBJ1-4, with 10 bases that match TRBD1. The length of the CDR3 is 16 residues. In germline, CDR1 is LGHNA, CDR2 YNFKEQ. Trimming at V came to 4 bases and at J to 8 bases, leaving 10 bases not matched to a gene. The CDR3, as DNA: TGTGCCAGCAGCCCAGCCGGGACAGGGGTCAGGGAAAAACTGTTTTTT. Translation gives CASSPAGTGVREKLFF.

The CDR3 sequence: CASSQDSGLGAQYF. CDR3 in DNA: TGTGCCAGCAGCCAAGATTCCGGATTGGGGGCCCAGTACTTC. The chain carries TRBV14 and TRBJ2-5; D is possibly TRBD1 or TRBD2 (5 bases each). The germline V gene encodes CDR1 SGHDN and CDR2 FVKESK. The length of the CDR3 is 14 residues. V was cut by 0 bases and J by 9 bases, with 14 bases left in between.